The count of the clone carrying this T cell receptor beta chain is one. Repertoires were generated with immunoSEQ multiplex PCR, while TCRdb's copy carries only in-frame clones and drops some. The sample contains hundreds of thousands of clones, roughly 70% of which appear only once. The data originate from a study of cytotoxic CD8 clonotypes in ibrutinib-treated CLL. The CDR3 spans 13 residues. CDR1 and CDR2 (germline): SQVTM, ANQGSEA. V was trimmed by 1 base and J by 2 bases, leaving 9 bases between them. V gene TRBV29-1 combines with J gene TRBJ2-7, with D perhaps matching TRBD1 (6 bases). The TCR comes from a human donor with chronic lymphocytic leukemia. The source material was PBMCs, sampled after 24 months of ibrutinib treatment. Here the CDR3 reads CSVEGTETYEQYF. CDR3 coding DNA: TGCAGCGTTGAAGGGACAGAGACCTACGAGCAGTACTTC.